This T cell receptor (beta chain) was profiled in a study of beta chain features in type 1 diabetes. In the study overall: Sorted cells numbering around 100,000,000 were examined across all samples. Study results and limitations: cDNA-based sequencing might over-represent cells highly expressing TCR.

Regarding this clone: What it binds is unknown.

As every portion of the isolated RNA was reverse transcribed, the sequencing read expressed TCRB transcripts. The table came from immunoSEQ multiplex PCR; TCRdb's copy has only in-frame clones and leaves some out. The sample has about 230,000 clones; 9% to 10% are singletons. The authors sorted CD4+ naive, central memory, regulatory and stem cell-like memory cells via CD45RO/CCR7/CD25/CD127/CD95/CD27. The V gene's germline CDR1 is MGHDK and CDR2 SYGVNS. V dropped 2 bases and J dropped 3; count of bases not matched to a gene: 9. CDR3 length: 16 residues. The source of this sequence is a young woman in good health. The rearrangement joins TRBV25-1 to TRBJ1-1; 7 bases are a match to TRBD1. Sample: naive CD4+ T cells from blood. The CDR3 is CASSETRQGVYTEAFF. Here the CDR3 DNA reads TGTGCCAGCAGTGAAACCCGGCAGGGGGTTTACACTGAAGCTTTCTTT.